What follows are 23 T cell receptor beta chains derived from one specimen sequenced in a study of cytomegalovirus exposure and HLA in healthy donors. PCR was performed using 60 Vbeta and 13 Jbeta primers. Profiled with immunoSEQ multiplex PCR; TCRdb holds only in-frame clones, not every one. The sample shows 65,000 or so clones, around 62% of them seen only once. Material: PBMCs. These receptors originate from a man under 40 in good health and CMV-seronegative.

V is TRBV5-8 and J is TRBJ2-2, with a possible D match to TRBD1 (5 bases). Germline lookup yields CDR1 SGHTS and CDR2 YDEGEE. V lost 0 bases and J 2 bases, leaving 8 bases between the germline ends. The CDR3 is made up of 15 amino acids. The CDR3 region is CASSLGQSNTGELFF. In DNA, the CDR3 is TGTGCCAGCAGCTTGGGACAGAGTAACACCGGGGAGCTGTTTTTT.

The chain recombines TRBV21-1 with TRBJ1-2. TRBV21-1 is assigned pseudogene status. This CDR3 is 15 amino acids long. The CDR3 DNA follows: TGTGCCAGCAGCCTACTAGACGGAGGGGACTATGGCTACACCTTC. Residues: CASSLLDGGDYGYTF.

V and J are TRBV4-1 and TRBJ2-7, with D possibly being TRBD2 (6 bases). The CDR3 consists of 14 residues. V was cut by 5 bases and J by 0 bases, with 11 bases left in between. CDR1 and CDR2 (germline): MGHRA, YSYEKL. CDR3 DNA sequence: TGCGCCAGCAGCGATGGGGGACTCTCCTACGAGCAGTACTTC. Protein sequence: CASSDGGLSYEQYF.

The chain has TRBV5-1 and TRBJ1-4, with TRBD1 matching 7 bases. Germline loops: CDR1 SGHRS, CDR2 YFSETQ. This CDR3 has 15 amino acids. The trim removed 4 bases at V and 3 bases at J, leaving 6 bases unmatched. The CDR3 reads CASSGDRAPNEKLFF. DNA of the CDR3: TGCGCCAGCAGCGGTGACAGGGCACCTAATGAAAAACTGTTTTTT.

CDR3 DNA: TGTGCCACCAGCATCCTCCGGAGCAGTCCAGATACGCAGTATTTT. It codes for CATSILRSSPDTQYF. The rearrangement links TRBV15 to TRBJ2-3; no clear D gene. Germline loops: CDR1 LNHNV, CDR2 YYDKDF (reference sequence). The CDR3 sequence is 15 residues long. Trimming pared 4 bases from V and 4 bases from J, leaving 15 bases between.

V gene TRBV25-1 combines with J gene TRBJ1-2; weak D call: TRBD1 (5 bases). V was trimmed by 2 bases and J by 8 bases, leaving 12 bases between them. The germline CDR1 and CDR2 sequences are MGHDK and SYGVNS. This CDR3 spans 13 amino acids. The DNA for the CDR3 is TGTGCCAGCAGTGAAGGGGGGACTATGGGCTACACCTTC. It yields the protein CASSEGGTMGYTF.

The chain has TRBV2 and TRBJ2-3; D is possibly TRBD1 (6 bases). This CDR3 has 15 residues. Trimming removed 4 bases from V and 5 bases from J, with 16 bases in between. From germline, CDR1 is SNHLY and CDR2 FYNNEI. The CDR3 coding sequence is TGTGCCAGCAGTGCCGTTGGGGGCCCGGTAGATACGCAGTATTTT. This translates into CASSAVGGPVDTQYF.

CDR3 sequence: CSVDGSTDTQYF. CDR3 nucleotides: TGCAGCGTTGATGGCTCCACAGATACGCAGTATTTT. The rearrangement joins TRBV29-1 to TRBJ2-3; no reliable D call. This CDR3 region has 12 residues. The V end lost 3 bases, the J end lost 2 bases, and 6 bases lay between the germline ends. Germline V gives CDR1 SQVTM, CDR2 ANQGSEA.

This clone was seen only a few times. This chain links TRBV11-2 with TRBJ1-1, with D possibly TRBD1 on 5 matching bases. Trimming removed 5 bases from V and 1 base from J, with 11 bases in between. The CDR3 has 14 residues. Germline lookup yields CDR1 SGHAT and CDR2 FQNNGV. This CDR3 is CASSPDRRNTEAFF. In DNA form, the CDR3 reads TGTGCCAGCAGCCCCGACAGACGGAACACTGAAGCTTTCTTT.

This chain connects TRBV19 to TRBJ1-4; 8 nucleotides line up with TRBD1. The CDR3 totals 13 residues. V dropped 5 bases and J dropped 8; count of bases not matched to a gene: 4. Germline CDR1 and CDR2: LNHDA and SQIVND (reference sequence). The CDR3 spells CASSQGAGEKLFF. Here the CDR3 DNA reads TGTGCCAGTAGTCAGGGGGCAGGGGAAAAACTGTTTTTT. Full variable domain (remainder filled in from reference TRBV19 and TRBJ1-4): DGGITQSPKYLFRKEGQNVTLSCEQNLNHDAMYWYRQDPGQGLRLIYYSQIVNDFQKGDIAEGYSVSREKKESFPLTVTSAQKNPTAFYLCASSQGAGEKLFFGSGTQLSVL.

This clone has a handful of counts. The rearrangement joins TRBV6-6 to TRBJ1-2; D may be TRBD1 (5 bases). This CDR3 has 15 amino acids. Trimming removed 2 bases at V and 7 bases at J, with 17 bases between. The germline V gene has CDR1 MNHNY and CDR2 SVGAGI (reference sequence). The CDR3 coding sequence is TGTGCCAGCAGTTACACATTAGACAGTACGTTTGGCTACACCTTC. The encoded protein is CASSYTLDSTFGYTF.

The CDR3 protein is CASSFGTEEQYF. The CDR3 DNA reads TGTGCCAGCAGCTTCGGGACAGAGGAGCAGTACTTC. This sequence joins TRBV13 and TRBJ2-7; 7 nucleotides agree with TRBD1. V lost 3 bases to trimming and J lost 7 bases; unmatched junction nucleotides: 3. The CDR3 runs 12 residues. The germline V gene has CDR1 PRHDT and CDR2 FYEKMQ (reference sequence).

The chain is built from TRBV5-1 and TRBJ2-5; 13 positions match TRBD2. CDR1 is SGHRS, CDR2 YFSETQ, per germline. CDR3 length equals 16 residues. With V trimmed by 4 bases and J by 4 bases, 7 bases remained unmatched. The CDR3 sequence is CASSPTRLAGGETQYF. The CDR3 DNA reads TGCGCCAGCAGCCCCACCCGACTAGCGGGGGGAGAGACCCAGTACTTC.

The chain has TRBV7-8 and TRBJ2-7, with 10 bases lining up with TRBD2. Unmatched junction bases numbered 9, after V lost 0 bases and J lost 7 bases. The CDR3 totals 16 residues. Germline V gene sequence: CDR1 SGHVS, CDR2 FQNEAQ. The CDR3 here is CASSLAGTSGVYEQYF. CDR3 coding DNA: TGTGCCAGCAGCTTAGCGGGTACTAGCGGGGTTTATGAGCAGTACTTC.

This clone showed up just a few times. The chain carries TRBV2 and TRBJ2-3; 12 bases match TRBD2. The length of the CDR3 is 16 residues. Germline CDR1 and CDR2: SNHLY and FYNNEI. After removal of 3 bases from V and 5 bases from J, the junction contained 6 bases not matched to a gene. This CDR3 reads CASSESGLAGKDTQYF. CDR3 nucleotide sequence: TGTGCCAGCAGTGAGAGCGGACTAGCGGGGAAAGATACGCAGTATTTT.

The chain combines TRBV2 with TRBJ2-1; no firm D call. Looked up from germline, CDR1 is SNHLY and CDR2 is FYNNEI. The length of the CDR3 is 12 residues. V lost 4 bases and J 3 bases, leaving 4 bases between the germline ends. DNA for the CDR3: TGTGCCAGCAGTGGACACTACAATGAGCAGTTCTTC. Residues: CASSGHYNEQFF.

This clone is a singleton in its sample. The rearrangement uses TRBV30 and TRBJ2-7; 9 nucleotides agree with TRBD1. Germline V lookup: CDR1 GTSNPN, CDR2 SVGIG (reference sequence). J gave up 5 bases and V 3 bases, and 5 bases lay outside the gene matches. CDR3 length: 13 amino acids. The CDR3 is CAWSGQGSDEQYF. The CDR3 nucleotides are TGTGCCTGGAGCGGACAGGGGAGCGACGAGCAGTACTTC.

This clone has only one observation. The rearrangement uses TRBV7-2 and TRBJ2-5, with 7 bases matching TRBD1. In germline, CDR1 is SGHTA, CDR2 FQGNSA. This CDR3 has 14 amino acids. V dropped 4 bases and J dropped 4; count of bases not matched to a gene: 6. CDR3 DNA: TGTGCCAGCAGCTCAAACAGGGGTCGAGAGACCCAGTACTTC. Translated, it gives CASSSNRGRETQYF.

J is TRBJ1-2 and V is TRBV5-6; D is possibly TRBD1 (5 bases). The CDR3 is 12 residues long. Germline V gives CDR1 SGHDT, CDR2 YYEEEE. Trimming removed 4 bases from V and 8 bases from J, with 12 bases in between. The CDR3 protein is CASSPGQGGYTF. DNA of the CDR3: TGTGCCAGCAGCCCCGGACAAGGAGGCTACACCTTC.

This clone was seen more than once but under ten times. The chain has TRBV6-6 and TRBJ2-5, with D unclear. Germline-derived CDR1 and CDR2 are MNHNY and SVGAGI (reference sequence). CDR3 length: 15 amino acids. The ends were cut back, 0 bases at V and 1 base at J, with 9 bases in the middle. CDR3 in DNA: TGTGCCAGCAGTTACTCCACAGTGACCCAAGAGACCCAGTACTTC. Translated: CASSYSTVTQETQYF.

V usage is TRBV7-2 and J usage is TRBJ1-3; the match to TRBD1 covers 9 bases. Germline assignment: CDR1 SGHTA and CDR2 FQGNSA. V lost 2 bases to trimming and J lost 0 bases; unmatched junction nucleotides: 5. The CDR3 runs 17 residues. The CDR3 DNA follows: TGTGCCAGCAGCTTATCACAGGGGGCAAGCTCTGGAAACACCATATATTTT. Translation gives CASSLSQGASSGNTIYF.

This rearrangement joins TRBV6-5 to TRBJ2-1; tentatively, D is TRBD2 (7 bases). The V gene's germline CDR1 is MNHEY and CDR2 SVGAGI. CDR3 size: 15 residues. Trimming left V 6 bases short and J 0 bases short, with 12 bases between. The CDR3 nucleotides are TGTGCCAGCAGGGGAGGGGGGCTCTCCTACAATGAGCAGTTCTTC. Translating gives CASRGGGLSYNEQFF.

This rearrangement joins TRBV7-2 to TRBJ2-5; D uncertain. This CDR3 has 16 residues. V was cut by 5 bases and J by 2 bases, with 18 bases left in between. Germline CDR1 SGHTA, CDR2 FQGNSA. The CDR3 nucleotides are TGTGCCAGCAGCCCCAGCCCGGGTAGTGGACAAGAGACCCAGTACTTC. Translating it yields CASSPSPGSGQETQYF.